A single sample gave rise to the 18 T cell receptor beta chains below, sequenced in a study of blood T cell repertoires in COVID-19. Only in-frame clones appear in the TCRdb table, and some are missing; sequencing was by immunoSEQ multiplex PCR. The repertoire holds 200,000 to 250,000 clones, about nine tenths seen once, with less than 2% in the top ten. What was sequenced was PBMCs or T cells enriched from blood (not recorded which). The receptors stem from a man aged 40-49 years who had recovered from COVID-19.

In this sample, this clone turned up once. V gene TRBV3-1 (or the pseudogene TRBV3-2) combines with J gene TRBJ2-7, with D unclear. V lost 0 bases to trimming and J lost 0 bases, with 12 bases between them. Germline-derived CDR1 and CDR2 are LGHDT and YNNKEL (reference sequence). The CDR3 has 16 residues. The CDR3 here is CASSQDPPEVSYEQYF. In DNA, the CDR3 is TGTGCCAGCAGCCAAGATCCCCCCGAGGTCTCCTACGAGCAGTACTTC.

The chain uses TRBV5-1 and TRBJ2-7, with 7 positions matching TRBD1. The J segment lost 2 bases and the V segment lost 4 bases, leaving 9 bases of the junction unmatched. Germline CDR1 and CDR2: SGHRS and YFSETQ. The CDR3 consists of 15 residues. In DNA, the CDR3 is TGCGCCAGCAGCGCCCAAGGGACAGTTACCTACGAGCAGTACTTC. Translation: CASSAQGTVTYEQYF.

This CDR3 is CASSITASNQPQHF. The CDR3 nucleotides are TGTGCCAGTAGTATAACAGCTAGCAATCAGCCCCAGCATTTT. This rearrangement joins TRBV19 to TRBJ1-5, with D unclear. CDR1 is LNHDA, CDR2 SQIVND, per germline (reference sequence). V lost 2 bases to trimming and J lost 0 bases, with 5 bases between them. This CDR3 spans 14 amino acids.

The J gene is TRBJ1-5, the V gene TRBV19, with 8 bases aligning to TRBD1. Germline V gene lookup returns CDR1 LNHDA and CDR2 SQIVND (reference sequence). The CDR3 extends over 13 amino acids. This CDR3 reads CATGVASNQPQHF. CDR3 sequence (DNA): TGTGCGACAGGGGTTGCGAGCAATCAGCCCCAGCATTTT.

CDR3 loop: CASSIEGGDNSPLHF. CDR3 bases: TGTGCCAGTAGTATAGAAGGGGGTGATAATTCACCCCTCCACTTT. The chain has TRBV19 and TRBJ1-6; TRBD1 is a possible D gene (6 bases). V lost 0 bases to trimming and J lost 5 bases, with 8 bases between them. Germline loops: CDR1 LNHDA, CDR2 SQIVND (reference sequence). The length of the CDR3 is 15 residues.

The chain uses TRBV11-3 and TRBJ2-1; tentative D call: TRBD1 (5 bases). CDR1 and CDR2 from the germline V gene are SGHNT and YENEEA. CDR3 length: 16 amino acids. V was pared by 1 base and J by 4 bases, with 14 bases between. CDR3 bases: TGTGCCAGCAGCTTAGTTTTCGCAGGGCTGTACAATGAGCAGTTCTTC. Translation gives CASSLVFAGLYNEQFF.

This clone was seen once. This sequence joins TRBV7-2 and TRBJ2-1; unclear D gene. The germline CDR1 and CDR2 sequences are SGHTA and FQGNSA. CDR3 size: 12 residues. Trimming took 2 bases from V and 11 from J, leaving 10 bases between them. Here the CDR3 reads CASSLSVTKQFF. The CDR3 bases are TGTGCCAGCAGCTTATCGGTCACCAAGCAGTTCTTC. Full variable domain (rest looked up from reference TRBV7-2 and TRBJ2-1): GAGVSQSPSNKVTEKGKDVELRCDPISGHTALYWYRQSLGQGLEFLIYFQGNSAPDKSGLPSDRFSAERTGGSVSTLTIQRTQQEDSAVYLCASSLSVTKQFFGPGTRLTVL.

This chain joins TRBV27 and TRBJ1-2; possibly TRBD1 for D (6 bases). V dropped 5 bases and J dropped 8 bases, with 15 bases sitting between them. This CDR3 comprises 13 residues. Germline values: CDR1 MNHEY, CDR2 SMNVEV (reference sequence). The CDR3: CASSPGAGGGYTF. Here the CDR3 DNA reads TGTGCCAGCAGTCCGGGGGCGGGAGGCGGCTACACCTTC.

The V gene is TRBV4-1, the J gene TRBJ2-7, with TRBD1 as a possible D gene (6 bases). V shed 0 bases and J shed 1 base, with 7 bases lying between them. Germline CDR1 and CDR2: MGHRA and YSYEKL. This CDR3 spans 14 amino acids. CDR3 DNA sequence: TGCGCCAGCAGCCAAGAAGGACAGTCCTACGAGCAGTACTTC. It encodes CASSQEGQSYEQYF.

This chain links TRBV7-2 with TRBJ1-2, with D possibly matching TRBD1 (6 bases). V lost 5 bases, J lost 4 bases, and 14 bases lay in between. Per the germline V gene, CDR1 is SGHTA and CDR2 is FQGNSA. The CDR3 runs 14 residues. CDR3 DNA sequence: TGTGCCAGCAGCGAAGGGGGGGGTGGCTATGGCTACACCTTC. Amino acid sequence: CASSEGGGGYGYTF.

The chain links TRBV19 to TRBJ2-7; TRBD1 agrees at 9 bases. The germline V gene encodes CDR1 LNHDA and CDR2 SQIVND (reference sequence). CDR3 size: 16 residues. J lost 3 bases, V lost 1 base, and 7 bases had no gene match. The chain's CDR3 is CASSIAPGQGFYEQYF. Written as DNA, the CDR3 is TGTGCCAGTAGTATAGCGCCAGGACAGGGGTTCTACGAGCAGTACTTC.

This clone was detected once. V gene TRBV29-1 combines with J gene TRBJ1-5; D perhaps matches TRBD1 (6 bases). Germline V gene lookup returns CDR1 SQVTM and CDR2 ANQGSEA. This CDR3 has 13 amino acids. Trimming removed 4 bases at V and 7 bases at J, with 14 bases between. The CDR3 region is CSVVTGWRQPQHF. The CDR3 DNA is TGCAGCGTTGTGACAGGATGGAGGCAGCCCCAGCATTTT.

The chain combines TRBV19 with TRBJ1-1; 7 bases align to TRBD1. Germline V gene lookup returns CDR1 LNHDA and CDR2 SQIVND (reference sequence). V lost 5 bases to trimming and J lost 1 base; unmatched junction nucleotides: 7. The CDR3 is 15 residues long. The CDR3 reads CASSSPGGENTEAFF. CDR3 nucleotide sequence: TGTGCCAGTAGTTCCCCAGGGGGAGAGAACACTGAAGCTTTCTTT.

The chain uses TRBV20-1 and TRBJ2-7, with 8 bases lining up with TRBD2. From germline, CDR1 is DFQATT and CDR2 SNEGSKA (reference sequence). The CDR3 is 14 residues long. Unmatched junction bases numbered 10, after V lost 3 bases and J lost 6 bases. The chain's CDR3 is CSASIGLAGGEQYF. CDR3 bases: TGCAGTGCTAGTATCGGGCTAGCGGGTGGCGAGCAGTACTTC.

The chain carries TRBV5-5 and TRBJ1-4, with D possibly TRBD1 on 6 matching bases. Per the germline V gene, CDR1 is SGHKS and CDR2 is YYEKEE (reference sequence). CDR3 length: 18 amino acids. V dropped 1 base and J dropped 2 bases, with 18 bases sitting between them. CDR3 sequence reads: CASSLNRITGGTNEKLFF. The CDR3 region has the DNA TGTGCCAGCAGCTTGAACAGGATCACTGGGGGCACTAATGAAAAACTGTTTTTT. Complete variable domain (other parts from reference TRBV5-5 and TRBJ1-4): DAGVTQSPTHLIKTRGQQVTLRCSPISGHKSVSWYQQVLGQGPQFIFQYYEKEERGRGNFPDRFSARQFPNYSSELNVNALLLGDSALYLCASSLNRITGGTNEKLFFGSGTQLSVL.

The CDR3 sequence is CATSLPHSGAGGPGGELFF. DNA for the CDR3: TGTGCCACCAGCCTACCGCACTCGGGAGCGGGGGGGCCAGGCGGGGAGCTGTTTTTT. The chain is built from TRBV15 and TRBJ2-2; TRBD2 matches 10 bases. This CDR3 region has 19 residues. V was clipped by 5 bases and J by 7 bases; unmatched bases: 19. Germline-derived CDR1 and CDR2 are LNHNV and YYDKDF (reference sequence). Drawing the rest from reference TRBV15 and TRBJ2-2, the complete variable domain is DAMVIQNPRYQVTQFGKPVTLSCSQTLNHNVMYWYQQKSSQAPKLLFHYYDKDFNNEADTPDNFQSRRPNTSFCFLDIRSPGLGDTAMYLCATSLPHSGAGGPGGELFFGEGSRLTVL.

CDR3 bases: TGTGCCAGTAGTAGAACGGGTCAGCCCCAGCATTTT. This gives the protein CASSRTGQPQHF. This chain connects TRBV19 to TRBJ1-5; D is unclear. CDR1 LNHDA and CDR2 SQIVND come from the germline V gene (reference sequence). Trimming left V 4 bases short and J 6 bases short, with 7 bases between. CDR3 length equals 12 residues. Supplemented by reference TRBV19 and TRBJ1-5, the full variable domain reads DGGITQSPKYLFRKEGQNVTLSCEQNLNHDAMYWYRQDPGQGLRLIYYSQIVNDFQKGDIAEGYSVSREKKESFPLTVTSAQKNPTAFYLCASSRTGQPQHFGDGTRLSIL.

The chain is built from TRBV28 and TRBJ1-3, with D tentatively TRBD1 (6 bases). Germline assignment: CDR1 MDHEN and CDR2 SYDVKM. CDR3 size: 14 residues. Trimming removed 10 bases at V and 0 bases at J, with 13 bases between. CDR3 DNA sequence: TGTGCCACTACAGGGTCCGCCTCTGGAAACACCATATATTTT. Protein product: CATTGSASGNTIYF. Complete variable domain (other parts from reference TRBV28 and TRBJ1-3): DVKVTQSSRYLVKRTGEKVFLECVQDMDHENMFWYRQDPGLGLRLIYFSYDVKMKEKGDIPEGYSVSREKKERFSLILESASTNQTSMYLCATTGSASGNTIYFGEGSWLTVV.